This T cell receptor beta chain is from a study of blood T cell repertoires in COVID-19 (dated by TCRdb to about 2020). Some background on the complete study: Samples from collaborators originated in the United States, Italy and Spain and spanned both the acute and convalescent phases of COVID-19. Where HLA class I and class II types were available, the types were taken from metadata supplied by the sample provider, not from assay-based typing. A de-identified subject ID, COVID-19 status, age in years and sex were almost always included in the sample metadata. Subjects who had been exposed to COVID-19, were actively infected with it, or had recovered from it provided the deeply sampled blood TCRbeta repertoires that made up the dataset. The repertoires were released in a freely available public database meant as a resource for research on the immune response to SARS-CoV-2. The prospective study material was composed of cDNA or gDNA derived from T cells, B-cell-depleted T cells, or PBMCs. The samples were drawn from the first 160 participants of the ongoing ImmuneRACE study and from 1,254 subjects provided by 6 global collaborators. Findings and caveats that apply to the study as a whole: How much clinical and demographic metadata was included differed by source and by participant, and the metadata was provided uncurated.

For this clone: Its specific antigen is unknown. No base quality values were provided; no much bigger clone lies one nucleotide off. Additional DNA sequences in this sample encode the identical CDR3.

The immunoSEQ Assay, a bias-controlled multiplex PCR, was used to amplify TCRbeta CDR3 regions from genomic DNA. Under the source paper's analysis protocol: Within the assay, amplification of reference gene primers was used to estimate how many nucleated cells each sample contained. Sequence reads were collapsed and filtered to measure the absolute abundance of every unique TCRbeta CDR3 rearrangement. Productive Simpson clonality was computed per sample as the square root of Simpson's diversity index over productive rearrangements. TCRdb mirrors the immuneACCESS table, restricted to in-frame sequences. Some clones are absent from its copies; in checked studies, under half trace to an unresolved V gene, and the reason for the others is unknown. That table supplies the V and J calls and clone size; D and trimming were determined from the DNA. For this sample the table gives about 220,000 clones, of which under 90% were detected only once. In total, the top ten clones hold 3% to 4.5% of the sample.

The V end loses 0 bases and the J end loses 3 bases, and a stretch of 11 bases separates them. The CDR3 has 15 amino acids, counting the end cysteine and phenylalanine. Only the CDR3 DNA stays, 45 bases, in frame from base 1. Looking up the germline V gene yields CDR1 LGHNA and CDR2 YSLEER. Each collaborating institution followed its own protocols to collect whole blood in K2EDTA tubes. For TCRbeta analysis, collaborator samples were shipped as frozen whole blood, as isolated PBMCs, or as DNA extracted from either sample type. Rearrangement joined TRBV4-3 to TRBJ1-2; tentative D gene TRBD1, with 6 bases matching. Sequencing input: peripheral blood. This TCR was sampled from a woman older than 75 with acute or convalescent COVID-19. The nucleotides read TGCGCCAGCAGCCAAGATGGGGGCAGCGACTATGGCTACACCTTC. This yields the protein CASSQDGGSDYGYTF.